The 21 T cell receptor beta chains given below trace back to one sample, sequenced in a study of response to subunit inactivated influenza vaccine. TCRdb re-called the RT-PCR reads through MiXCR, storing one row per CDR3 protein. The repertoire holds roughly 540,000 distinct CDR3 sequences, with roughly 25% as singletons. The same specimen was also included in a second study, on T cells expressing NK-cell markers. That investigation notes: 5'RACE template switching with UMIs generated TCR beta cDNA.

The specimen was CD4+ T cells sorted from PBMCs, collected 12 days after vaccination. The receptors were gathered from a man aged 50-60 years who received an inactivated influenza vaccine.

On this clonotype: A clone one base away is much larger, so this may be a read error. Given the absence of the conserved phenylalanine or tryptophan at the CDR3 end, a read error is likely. CDR3: CATSRRSGYNEQFL. The CDR3 DNA follows: TGTGCCACCAGCAGACGCTCAGGTTACAATGAGCAGTTCTTA. The chain uses TRBV15 and TRBJ2-1, with D uncertain. Trimming left V 2 bases short and J 4 bases short, with 9 bases between. The CDR3 contains 14 residues. CDR1 and CDR2 (germline): LNHNV, YYDKDF (reference sequence).

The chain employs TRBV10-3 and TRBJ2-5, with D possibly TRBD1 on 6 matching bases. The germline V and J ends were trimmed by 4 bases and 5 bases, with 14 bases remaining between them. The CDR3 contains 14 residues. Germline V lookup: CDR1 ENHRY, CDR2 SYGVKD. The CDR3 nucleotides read TGTGCCATCAGTGCCGGGGCAGGGGTGGAGACCCAGTACTTC. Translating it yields CAISAGAGVETQYF.

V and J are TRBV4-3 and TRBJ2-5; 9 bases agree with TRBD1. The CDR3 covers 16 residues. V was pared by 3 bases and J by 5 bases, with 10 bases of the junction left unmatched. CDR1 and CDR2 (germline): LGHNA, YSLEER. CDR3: CASSQDRGTLTETQYF. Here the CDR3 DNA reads TGCGCCAGCAGCCAGGACAGGGGCACCTTGACGGAGACCCAGTACTTC.

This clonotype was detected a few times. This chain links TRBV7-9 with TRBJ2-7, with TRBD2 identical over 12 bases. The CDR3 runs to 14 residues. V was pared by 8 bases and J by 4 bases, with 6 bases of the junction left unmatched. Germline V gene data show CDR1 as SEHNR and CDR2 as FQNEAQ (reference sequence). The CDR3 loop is CASEGLAGGYEQYF. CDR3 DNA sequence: TGTGCCAGCGAAGGGCTAGCGGGAGGGTACGAGCAGTACTTC.

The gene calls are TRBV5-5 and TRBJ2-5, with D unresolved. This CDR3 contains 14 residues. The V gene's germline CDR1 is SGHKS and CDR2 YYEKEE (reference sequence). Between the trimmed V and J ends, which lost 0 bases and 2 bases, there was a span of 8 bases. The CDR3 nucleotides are TGTGCCAGCAGCTTGGAGCCAGCACAAGAGACCCAGTACTTC. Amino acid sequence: CASSLEPAQETQYF.

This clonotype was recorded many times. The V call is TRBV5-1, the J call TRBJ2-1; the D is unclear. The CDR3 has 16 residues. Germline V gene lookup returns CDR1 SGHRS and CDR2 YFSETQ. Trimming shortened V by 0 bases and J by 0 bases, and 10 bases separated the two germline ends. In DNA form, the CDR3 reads TGCGCCAGCAGCTTGGCACTTTCGAGCTCCTACAATGAGCAGTTCTTC. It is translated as CASSLALSSSYNEQFF.

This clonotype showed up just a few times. The CDR3 spells CASSQGSTISYNEQFF. The CDR3 DNA follows: TGTGCCAGCAGCCAAGGGTCGACGATCTCCTACAATGAGCAGTTCTTC. The V and J genes are TRBV4-2 and TRBJ2-1; D is unresolved. This CDR3 spans 16 amino acids. Germline values: CDR1 LGHNA, CDR2 YNFKEQ. V lost 1 base, J lost 0 bases, and 10 bases lay in between.

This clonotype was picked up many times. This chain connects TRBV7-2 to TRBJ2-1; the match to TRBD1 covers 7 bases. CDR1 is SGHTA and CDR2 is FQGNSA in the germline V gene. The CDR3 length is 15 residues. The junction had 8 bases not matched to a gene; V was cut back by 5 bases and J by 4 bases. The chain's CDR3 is CASSLRDSRYNEQFF. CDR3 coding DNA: TGTGCCAGCAGCCTCCGGGACAGCCGGTACAATGAGCAGTTCTTC.

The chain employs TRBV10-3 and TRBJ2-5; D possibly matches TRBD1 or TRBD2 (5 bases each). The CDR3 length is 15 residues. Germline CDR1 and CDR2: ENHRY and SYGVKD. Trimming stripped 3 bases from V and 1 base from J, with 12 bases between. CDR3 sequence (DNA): TGTGCCATCAGTGACCCGGGACGGTTCCAAGAGACCCAGTACTTC. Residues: CAISDPGRFQETQYF.

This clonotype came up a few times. Here the CDR3 DNA reads TGTGCCAGCAGCCTAATACGGGGACCCGGGGAGCTGTTTTTT. Translated: CASSLIRGPGELFF. The gene calls are TRBV12-3 or TRBV12-4 and TRBJ2-2; the D call may be TRBD1 or TRBD2 (5 bases each). V was clipped by 6 bases and J by 6 bases, with 14 bases between them. The CDR3 spans 14 residues.

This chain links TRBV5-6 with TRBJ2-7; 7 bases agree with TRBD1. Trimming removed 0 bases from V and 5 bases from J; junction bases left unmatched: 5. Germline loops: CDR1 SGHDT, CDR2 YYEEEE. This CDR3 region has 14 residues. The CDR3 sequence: CASSLGRGHHEQYF. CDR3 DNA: TGTGCCAGCAGCTTGGGTAGGGGGCACCACGAGCAGTACTTC.

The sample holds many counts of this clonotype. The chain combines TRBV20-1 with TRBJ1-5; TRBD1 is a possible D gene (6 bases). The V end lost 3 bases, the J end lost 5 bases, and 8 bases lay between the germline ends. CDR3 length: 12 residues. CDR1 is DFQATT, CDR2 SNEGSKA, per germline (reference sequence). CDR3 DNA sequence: TGCAGTGCTAGGTCAGGGGATCAGCCCCAGCATTTT. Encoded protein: CSARSGDQPQHF.

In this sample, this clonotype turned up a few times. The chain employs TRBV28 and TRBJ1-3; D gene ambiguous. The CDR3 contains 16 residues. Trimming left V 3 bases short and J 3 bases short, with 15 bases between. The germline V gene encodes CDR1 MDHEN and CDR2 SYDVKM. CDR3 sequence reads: CASSLSAGPLGNTIYF. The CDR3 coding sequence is TGTGCCAGCAGTTTGAGCGCTGGGCCGCTTGGAAACACCATATATTTT.

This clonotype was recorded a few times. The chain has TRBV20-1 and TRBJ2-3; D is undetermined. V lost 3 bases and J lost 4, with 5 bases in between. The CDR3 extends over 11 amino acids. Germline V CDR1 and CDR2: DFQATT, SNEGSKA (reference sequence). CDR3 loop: CSASGPDTQYF. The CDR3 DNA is TGCAGTGCTAGTGGTCCAGATACGCAGTATTTT.

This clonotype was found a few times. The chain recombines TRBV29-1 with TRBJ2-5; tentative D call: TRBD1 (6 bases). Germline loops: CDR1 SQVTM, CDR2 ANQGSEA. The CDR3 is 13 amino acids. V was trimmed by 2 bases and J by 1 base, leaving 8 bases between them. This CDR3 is CSVERTVQETQYF. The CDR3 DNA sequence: TGCAGCGTTGAAAGGACAGTCCAAGAGACCCAGTACTTC.

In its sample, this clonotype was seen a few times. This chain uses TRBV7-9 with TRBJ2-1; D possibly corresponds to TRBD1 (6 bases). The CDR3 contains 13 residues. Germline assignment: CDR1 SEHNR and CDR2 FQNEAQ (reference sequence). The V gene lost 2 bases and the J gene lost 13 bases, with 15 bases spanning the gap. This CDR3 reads CASSLLEQGSQFF. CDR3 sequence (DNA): TGTGCCAGCAGCTTATTGGAACAGGGTTCTCAGTTCTTC. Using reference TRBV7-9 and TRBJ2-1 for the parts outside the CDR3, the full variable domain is DTGVSQNPRHKITKRGQNVTFRCDPISEHNRLYWYRQTLGQGPEFLTYFQNEAQLEKSRLLSDRFSAERPKGSFSTLEIQRTEQGDSAMYLCASSLLEQGSQFFGPGTRLTVL.

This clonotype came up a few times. In nucleotides, the CDR3 is TGTGCCAGCAGCCAAGGAGGACTAGCGGGGGGAGAGCAGTTCTTC. It codes for CASSQGGLAGGEQFF. This sequence joins TRBV3-1 and TRBJ2-1; the match to TRBD2 covers 14 bases. The germline V gene has CDR1 LGHDT and CDR2 YNNKEL (reference sequence). V dropped 1 base and J dropped 10; count of bases not matched to a gene: 3. The CDR3 has 15 residues.

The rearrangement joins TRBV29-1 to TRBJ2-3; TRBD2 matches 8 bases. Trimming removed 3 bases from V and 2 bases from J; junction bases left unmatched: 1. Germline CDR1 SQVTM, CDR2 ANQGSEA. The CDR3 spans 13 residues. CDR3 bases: TGCAGCGTTGATAGCGGGAACACAGATACGCAGTATTTT. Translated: CSVDSGNTDTQYF.

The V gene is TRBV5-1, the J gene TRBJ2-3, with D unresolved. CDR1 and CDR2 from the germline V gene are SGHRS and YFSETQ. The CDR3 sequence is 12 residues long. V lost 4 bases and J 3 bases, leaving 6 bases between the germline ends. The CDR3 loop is CASSEFTDTQYF. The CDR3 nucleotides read TGCGCCAGCAGCGAATTTACAGATACGCAGTATTTT.

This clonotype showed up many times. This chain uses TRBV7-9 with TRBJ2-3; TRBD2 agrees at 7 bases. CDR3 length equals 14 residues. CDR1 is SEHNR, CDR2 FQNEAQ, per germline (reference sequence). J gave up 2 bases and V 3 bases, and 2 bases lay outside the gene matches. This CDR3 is CASSFGTNTDTQYF. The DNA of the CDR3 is TGTGCCAGCAGCTTTGGGACTAACACAGATACGCAGTATTTT.

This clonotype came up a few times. CDR3 sequence: CASSLGASGANEQFF. The CDR3 DNA reads TGTGCCAGCAGCTTGGGGGCTAGCGGGGCCAATGAGCAGTTCTTC. The chain carries TRBV5-4 and TRBJ2-1; 9 positions agree with TRBD2. V was clipped by 0 bases and J by 6 bases; unmatched bases: 4. CDR1 and CDR2 from the germline V gene are SGHNT and YYREEE (reference sequence). The CDR3 has 15 residues.